This TCR beta chain stems from a study of regulatory T cells in long-lasting Graves disease. Time point described: persistent/refractory GD, antithyroid drugs over 5 years with positive TRAb. Extracted RNA from PBMCs served as the source of the TCR library. Graves' disease diagnosis followed American Thyroid Association guidelines. Through Arm-PCR of CDR3 regions and iRepertoire HTBI primers, TCR beta libraries were built. In TCRdb, the multiplex PCR reads were re-called with MiXCR into one record per CDR3 protein. The sample shows 350,000 to 500,000 distinct CDR3 sequences, roughly a fifth of them seen only once. Per the germline V gene, CDR1 is MGHRA and CDR2 is YSYEKL. V was trimmed by 4 bases and J by 2 bases, leaving 12 bases between them. The CDR3 runs to 15 residues.

Sample: peripheral blood mononuclear cells (PBMCs), taken when the disease was refractory, from a patient treated with antithyroid drugs. The receptor comes from a female donor with Graves disease. The chain has TRBV4-1 and TRBJ1-3; D unclear. The CDR3 bases are TGCGCCAGCAGCCTATCACTGGGCCCTGGAAACACCATATATTTT. Its translation: CASSLSLGPGNTIYF.